The 5 T cell receptor beta chains below all came from one sample that was sequenced in a study of cytomegalovirus exposure and HLA in healthy donors. Primers: 60 Vbeta forward and 13 Jbeta reverse. Only in-frame clones appear in the TCRdb table, and some are missing; sequencing was by immunoSEQ multiplex PCR. The sample has more than 40,000 clones. The sequencing sample was made of PBMCs. These receptors all come from a woman between 40 and 50 years old in good health and CMV-seronegative.

This rearrangement joins TRBV7-9 to TRBJ2-4, with 7 bases identical to TRBD1. CDR3 length: 14 amino acids. CDR1 is SEHNR, CDR2 FQNEAQ, per germline (reference sequence). Trimming cost V 5 bases and J 5 bases; bases outside gene matches: 6. The CDR3 region is CASSVYGTENIQYF. The CDR3 DNA sequence: TGTGCCAGCAGCGTTTACGGGACAGAAAACATTCAGTACTTC.

In the case of this clone: Sequence at one end of the junction differs from germline and may be a read error. This specimen includes other DNA sequences encoding the same CDR3. DNA for the CDR3: TGTGCCAGTAGCTTCCGGACTAGCGGGAGTTCTATCCATGAGCAGTTCTTC. Translated, it gives CASSFRTSGSSIHEQFF. V and J are TRBV7-9 and TRBJ2-1, with 13 bases lining up with TRBD2. Germline CDR1 is SEHNR and CDR2 is FQNEAQ (reference sequence). This CDR3 is built from 17 residues.

The chain couples TRBV5-4 to TRBJ1-1, with TRBD1 matching over 9 bases. The CDR3 extends over 16 amino acids. Per germline, CDR1 SGHNT and CDR2 YYREEE (reference sequence). The ends lost 1 base at V and 1 base at J; junction bases unmatched: 5. CDR3 bases: TGTGCCAGCAGCTTGCCCCGACAGGGGGGGAACACTGAAGCTTTCTTT. It codes for CASSLPRQGGNTEAFF.

This clone ranks as medium-sized in terms of frequency. This rearrangement joins TRBV6-5 to TRBJ2-6; no reliable D call. The CDR3 runs to 15 residues. Trimming stripped 2 bases from V and 2 bases from J, with 7 bases between. Germline V gene lookup returns CDR1 MNHEY and CDR2 SVGAGI. The CDR3 region has the DNA TGTGCCAGCAGTTACGTCTTTACTGGGGCCAACGTCCTGACTTTC. Its translation: CASSYVFTGANVLTF.

The chain joins TRBV5-4 to TRBJ2-7; the match to TRBD1 covers 9 bases. From germline, CDR1 is SGHNT and CDR2 YYREEE (reference sequence). This CDR3 region has 14 residues. The J segment lost 1 base and the V segment lost 3 bases, leaving 2 bases of the junction unmatched. CDR3 nucleotides: TGTGCCAGCAGCTCACAGGGGGCATCCTACGAGCAGTACTTC. Its protein product is CASSSQGASYEQYF.